This T cell receptor (beta chain) was captured in a study of blood T cells in healthy people across ages. Notes on the study in general: More naive CD4+ cells and higher diversity marked long-lived donors relative to aged donors.

Combining a sample-barcoded 5' primer with a J-beta primer mix, a second PCR ran for roughly 7 to 11 cycles. Every sample produced at least 2.5 million CDR3-containing paired-end reads. Each CDR3 protein is one row after TCRdb ran MiXCR on the 5' RACE reads. The sample yields around 1.5 million distinct CDR3 sequences, roughly 32% seen once. Each donor was a healthy Caucasian individual from Russia, aged roughly 6 to 95. Total RNA amounts of at least 6 micrograms were extracted per sample. This clonotype was counted between two and nine times. The antigen remains unidentified. Germline-derived CDR1 and CDR2 are SGHRS and YFSETQ. This CDR3 has 15 amino acids. The ends lost 4 bases at V and 4 bases at J; junction bases unmatched: 10.

This TCR was sampled from a woman in her twenties or thirties in good health. Specimen: blood. The chain joins TRBV5-1 to TRBJ2-7; 8 positions agree with TRBD1. The CDR3 DNA reads TGCGCCAGCAGCGTACGACAGGGGTCCTCATACGAGCAGTACTTC. Translation gives CASSVRQGSSYEQYF.